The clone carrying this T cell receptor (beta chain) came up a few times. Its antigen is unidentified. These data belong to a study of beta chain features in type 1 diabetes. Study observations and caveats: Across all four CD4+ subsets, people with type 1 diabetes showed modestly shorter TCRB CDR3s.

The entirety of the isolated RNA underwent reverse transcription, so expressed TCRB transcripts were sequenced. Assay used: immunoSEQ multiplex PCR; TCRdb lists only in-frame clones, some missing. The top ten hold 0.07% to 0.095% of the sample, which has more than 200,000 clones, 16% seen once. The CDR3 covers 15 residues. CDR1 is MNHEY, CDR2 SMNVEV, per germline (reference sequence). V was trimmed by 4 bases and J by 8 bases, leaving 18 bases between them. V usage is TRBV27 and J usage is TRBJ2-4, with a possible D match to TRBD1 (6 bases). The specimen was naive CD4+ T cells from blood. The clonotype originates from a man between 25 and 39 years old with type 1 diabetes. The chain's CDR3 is CASSSPATKGDIQYF. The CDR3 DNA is TGTGCCAGCAGTTCGCCGGCCACAAAGGGGGACATTCAGTACTTC.